This TCR beta chain was retrieved from a study of T cells after yellow fever vaccination. Production of TCR cDNA was by 5'RACE template switching, which also added a universal primer site and UMIs. TCRdb analysed the 5' RACE reads with MiXCR anew, one entry per CDR3 protein. The data hold 500,000 to 650,000 distinct CDR3 sequences, with 9% to 15% observed a single time. General observations from the study: A secondary response was less intense yet reached its peak sooner, at day 5 versus 15. After the booster, 96% of CD4 and about nine tenths of CD8 primary-response clones were re-detected.

The CDR3 length is 14 residues. With V trimmed by 1 base and J by 9 bases, 6 bases remained unmatched. This clonotype occurred a few times. What it binds is unknown. V usage is TRBV12-3 or TRBV12-4 and J usage is TRBJ2-7, with 10 bases that match TRBD1. Material: PBMCs, obtained on the day of the yellow fever booster vaccination. The receptor was isolated from a man younger than 40 who received the YFV17D yellow fever vaccine. The CDR3 DNA reads as TGTGCCAGCAGTTTAGGGACAGGGGGACACGTGCAGTACTTC. It specifies CASSLGTGGHVQYF.